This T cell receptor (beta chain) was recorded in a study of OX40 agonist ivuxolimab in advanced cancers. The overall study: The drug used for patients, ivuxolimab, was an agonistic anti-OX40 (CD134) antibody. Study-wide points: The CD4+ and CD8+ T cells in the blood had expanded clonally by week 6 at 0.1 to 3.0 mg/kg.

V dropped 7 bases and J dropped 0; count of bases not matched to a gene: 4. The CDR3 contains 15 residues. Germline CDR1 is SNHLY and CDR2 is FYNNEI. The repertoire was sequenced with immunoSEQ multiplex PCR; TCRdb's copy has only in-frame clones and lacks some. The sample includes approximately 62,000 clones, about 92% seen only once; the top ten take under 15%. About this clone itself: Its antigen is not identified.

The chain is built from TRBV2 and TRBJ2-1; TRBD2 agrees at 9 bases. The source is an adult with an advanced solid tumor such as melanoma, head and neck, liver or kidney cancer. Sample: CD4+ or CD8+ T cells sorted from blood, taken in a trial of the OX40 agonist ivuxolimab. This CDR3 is CASKMTSGSYNEQFF. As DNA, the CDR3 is TGTGCCAGCAAAATGACTAGCGGCTCCTACAATGAGCAGTTCTTC.